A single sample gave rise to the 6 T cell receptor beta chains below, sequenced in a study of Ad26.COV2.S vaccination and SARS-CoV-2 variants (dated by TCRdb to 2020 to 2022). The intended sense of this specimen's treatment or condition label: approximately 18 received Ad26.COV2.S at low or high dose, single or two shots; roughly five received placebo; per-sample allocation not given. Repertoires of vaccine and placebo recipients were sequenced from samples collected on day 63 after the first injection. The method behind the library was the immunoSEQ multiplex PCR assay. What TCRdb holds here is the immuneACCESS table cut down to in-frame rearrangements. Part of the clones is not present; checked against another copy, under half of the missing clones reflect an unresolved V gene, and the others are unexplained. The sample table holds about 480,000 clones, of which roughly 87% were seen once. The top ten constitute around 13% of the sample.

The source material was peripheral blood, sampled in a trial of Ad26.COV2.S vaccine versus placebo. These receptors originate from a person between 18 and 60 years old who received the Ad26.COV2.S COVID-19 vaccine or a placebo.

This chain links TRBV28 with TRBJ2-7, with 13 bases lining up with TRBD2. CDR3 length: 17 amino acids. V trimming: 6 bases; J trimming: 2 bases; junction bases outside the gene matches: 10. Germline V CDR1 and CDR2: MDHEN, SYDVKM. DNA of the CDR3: TGTGCCAGCAGCACCTCAACCGGGACTAGCGGGACCTACGAGCAGTACTTC. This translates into CASSTSTGTSGTYEQYF.

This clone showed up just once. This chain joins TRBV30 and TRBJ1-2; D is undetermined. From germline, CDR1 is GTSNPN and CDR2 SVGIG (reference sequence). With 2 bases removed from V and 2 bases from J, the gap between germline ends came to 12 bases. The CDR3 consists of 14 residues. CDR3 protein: CAWSLRRLNYGYTF. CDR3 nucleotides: TGTGCCTGGAGTCTTCGACGCTTAAACTATGGCTACACCTTC.

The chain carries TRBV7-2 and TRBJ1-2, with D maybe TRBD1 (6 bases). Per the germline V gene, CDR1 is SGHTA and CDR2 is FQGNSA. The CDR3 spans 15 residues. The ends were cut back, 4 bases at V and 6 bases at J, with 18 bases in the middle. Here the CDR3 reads CASSSNNGGRDGYTF. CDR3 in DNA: TGTGCCAGCAGCTCCAATAATGGGGGGCGAGATGGCTACACCTTC. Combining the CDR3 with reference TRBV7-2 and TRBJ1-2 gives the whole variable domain GAGVSQSPSNKVTEKGKDVELRCDPISGHTALYWYRQSLGQGLEFLIYFQGNSAPDKSGLPSDRFSAERTGGSVSTLTIQRTQQEDSAVYLCASSSNNGGRDGYTFGSGTRLTVV.

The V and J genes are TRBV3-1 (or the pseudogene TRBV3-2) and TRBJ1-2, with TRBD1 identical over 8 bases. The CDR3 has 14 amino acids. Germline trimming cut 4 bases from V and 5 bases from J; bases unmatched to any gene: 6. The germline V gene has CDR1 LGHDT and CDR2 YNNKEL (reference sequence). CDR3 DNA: TGTGCCAGCAGCCTTACAGGGGGGCTATATGGCTACACCTTC. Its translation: CASSLTGGLYGYTF.

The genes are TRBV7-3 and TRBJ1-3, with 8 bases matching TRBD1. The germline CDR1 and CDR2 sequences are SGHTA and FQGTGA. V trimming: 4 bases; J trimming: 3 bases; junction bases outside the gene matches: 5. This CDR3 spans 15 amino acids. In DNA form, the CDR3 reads TGTGCCAGCAGCTCAGGGACAGGCTTTGGAAACACCATATATTTT. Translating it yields CASSSGTGFGNTIYF.

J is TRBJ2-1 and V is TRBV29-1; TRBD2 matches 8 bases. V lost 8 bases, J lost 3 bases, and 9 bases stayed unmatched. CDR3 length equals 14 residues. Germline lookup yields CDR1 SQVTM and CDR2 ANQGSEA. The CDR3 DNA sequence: TGCAGCAGTACCCGGGAGGGGCTCTACAATGAGCAGTTCTTC. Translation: CSSTREGLYNEQFF.